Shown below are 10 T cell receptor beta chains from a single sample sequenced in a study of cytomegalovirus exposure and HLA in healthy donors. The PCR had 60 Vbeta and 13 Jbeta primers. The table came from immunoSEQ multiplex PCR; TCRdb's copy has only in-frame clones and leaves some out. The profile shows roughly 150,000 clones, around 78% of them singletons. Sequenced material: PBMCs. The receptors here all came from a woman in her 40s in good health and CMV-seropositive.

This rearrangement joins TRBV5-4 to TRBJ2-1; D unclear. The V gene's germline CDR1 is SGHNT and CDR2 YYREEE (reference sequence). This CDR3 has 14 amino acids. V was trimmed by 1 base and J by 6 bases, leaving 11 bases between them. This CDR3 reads CASSLSRIVNEQFF. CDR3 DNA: TGTGCCAGCAGCTTGAGCAGGATAGTCAATGAGCAGTTCTTC. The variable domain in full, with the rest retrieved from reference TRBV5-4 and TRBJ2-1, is ETGVTQSPTHLIKTRGQQVTLRCSSQSGHNTVSWYQQALGQGPQFIFQYYREEENGRGNFPPRFSGLQFPNYSSELNVNALELDDSALYLCASSLSRIVNEQFFGPGTRLTVL.

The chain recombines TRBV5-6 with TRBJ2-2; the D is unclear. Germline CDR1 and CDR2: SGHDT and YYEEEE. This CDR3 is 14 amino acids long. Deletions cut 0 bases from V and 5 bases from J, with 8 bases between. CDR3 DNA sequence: TGTGCCAGCAGCTTGGGGCTAGAGACCGGGGAGCTGTTTTTT. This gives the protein CASSLGLETGELFF. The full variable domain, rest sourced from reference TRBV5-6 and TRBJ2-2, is DAGVTQSPTHLIKTRGQQVTLRCSPKSGHDTVSWYQQALGQGPQFIFQYYEEEERQRGNFPDRFSGHQFPNYSSELNVNALLLGDSALYLCASSLGLETGELFFGEGSRLTVL.

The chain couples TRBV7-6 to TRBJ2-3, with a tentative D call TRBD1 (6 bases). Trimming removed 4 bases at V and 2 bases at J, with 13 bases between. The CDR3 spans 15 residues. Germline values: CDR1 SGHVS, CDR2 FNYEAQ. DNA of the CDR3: TGTGCCAGCAGCTCCCTTGGGGGACACACAGATACGCAGTATTTT. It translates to CASSSLGGHTDTQYF.

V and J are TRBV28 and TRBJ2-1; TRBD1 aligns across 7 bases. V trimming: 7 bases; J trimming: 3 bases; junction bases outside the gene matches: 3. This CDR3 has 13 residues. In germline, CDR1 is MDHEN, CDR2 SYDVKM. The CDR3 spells CASIGDSYNEQFF. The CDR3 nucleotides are TGTGCCAGCATCGGGGACAGCTACAATGAGCAGTTCTTC. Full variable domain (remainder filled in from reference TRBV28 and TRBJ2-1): DVKVTQSSRYLVKRTGEKVFLECVQDMDHENMFWYRQDPGLGLRLIYFSYDVKMKEKGDIPEGYSVSREKKERFSLILESASTNQTSMYLCASIGDSYNEQFFGPGTRLTVL.

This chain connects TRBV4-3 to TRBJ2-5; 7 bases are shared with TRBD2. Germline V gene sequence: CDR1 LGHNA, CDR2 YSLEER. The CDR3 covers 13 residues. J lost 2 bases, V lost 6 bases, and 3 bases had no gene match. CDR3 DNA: TGCGCCAGCAGTCTGGGGGGGCAAGAGACCCAGTACTTC. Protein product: CASSLGGQETQYF.

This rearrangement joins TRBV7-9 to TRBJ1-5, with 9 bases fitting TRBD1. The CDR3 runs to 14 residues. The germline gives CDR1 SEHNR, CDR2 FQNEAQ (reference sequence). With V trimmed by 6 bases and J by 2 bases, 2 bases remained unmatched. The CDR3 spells CASSTGGRNQPQHF. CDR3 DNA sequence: TGTGCCAGCAGTACAGGGGGCCGCAATCAGCCCCAGCATTTT.

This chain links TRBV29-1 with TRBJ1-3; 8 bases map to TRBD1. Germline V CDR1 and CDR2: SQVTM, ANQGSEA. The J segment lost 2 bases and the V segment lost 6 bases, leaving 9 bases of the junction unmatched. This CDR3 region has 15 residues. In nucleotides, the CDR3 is TGCAGCGTCCTCTCGGGACAGGAGACTGGAAACACCATATATTTT. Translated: CSVLSGQETGNTIYF.

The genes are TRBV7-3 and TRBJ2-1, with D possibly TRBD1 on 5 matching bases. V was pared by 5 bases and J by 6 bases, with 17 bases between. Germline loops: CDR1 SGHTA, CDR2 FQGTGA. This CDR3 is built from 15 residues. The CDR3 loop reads CASSPPKGFTNEQFF. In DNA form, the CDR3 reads TGTGCCAGCAGCCCACCCAAGGGGTTTACCAATGAGCAGTTCTTC.

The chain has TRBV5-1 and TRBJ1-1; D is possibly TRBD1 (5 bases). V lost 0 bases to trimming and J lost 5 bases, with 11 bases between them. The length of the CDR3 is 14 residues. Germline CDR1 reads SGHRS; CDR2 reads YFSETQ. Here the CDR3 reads CASSLAGGKTEAFF. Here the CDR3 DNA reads TGCGCCAGCAGCTTGGCTGGGGGGAAGACTGAAGCTTTCTTT.

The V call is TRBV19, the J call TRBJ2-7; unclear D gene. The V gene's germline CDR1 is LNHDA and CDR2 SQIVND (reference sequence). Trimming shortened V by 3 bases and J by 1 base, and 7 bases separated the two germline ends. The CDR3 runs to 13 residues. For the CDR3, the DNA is TGTGCCAGTAGTATGTACAGTTCCTACGAGCAGTACTTC. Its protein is CASSMYSSYEQYF.